Presented here are 30 T cell receptor beta chains from one specimen sequenced in a study of Ad26.COV2.S vaccination and SARS-CoV-2 variants. The assay was immunoSEQ multiplex PCR, and TCRdb's table has in-frame clones only and misses some. Of about 470,000 clones in the sample, 90% were seen once. Regarding treatment: some 20 received Ad26.COV2.S at low or high dose, single or two shots; about 5 received placebo; per-sample allocation not given. Each sample was drawn 63 days after the first injection (of vaccine or placebo). The source material was peripheral blood, sampled in a trial of Ad26.COV2.S vaccine versus placebo. All receptors come from a person aged 18-65 years who received the Ad26.COV2.S COVID-19 vaccine or a placebo.

The chain combines TRBV6-2 or TRBV6-3 with TRBJ1-1; no clear D. V lost 2 bases to trimming and J lost 1 base, with 14 bases between them. This CDR3 is 16 amino acids long. The germline V gene encodes CDR1 MNHEY and CDR2 SVGEGT. Written as DNA, the CDR3 is TGTGCCAGCAGTTACGATGTGCCACGAAAGAACACTGAAGCTTTCTTT. Encoded protein: CASSYDVPRKNTEAFF.

V and J are TRBV5-4 and TRBJ1-1; 8 bases align to TRBD1. The V gene's germline CDR1 is SGHNT and CDR2 YYREEE (reference sequence). Trimming took 4 bases from V and 5 from J; bases not matched to a gene: 10. The CDR3 sequence is 15 residues long. CDR3 region: CASSPGQGLRTEAFF. The CDR3 nucleotides are TGTGCCAGCAGCCCAGGACAGGGTCTGAGGACTGAAGCTTTCTTT.

The rearrangement uses TRBV5-5 and TRBJ2-5; 9 positions match TRBD2. The V gene's germline CDR1 is SGHKS and CDR2 YYEKEE (reference sequence). J lost 3 bases, V lost 7 bases, and 10 bases had no gene match. The CDR3 runs 15 residues. The CDR3 protein is CASSPGLANEETQYF. The CDR3 region has the DNA TGTGCCAGCTCCCCAGGACTAGCGAACGAAGAGACCCAGTACTTC.

This clone showed up just once. This chain connects TRBV5-4 to TRBJ2-7, with TRBD1 matching over 11 bases. The germline V gene encodes CDR1 SGHNT and CDR2 YYREEE (reference sequence). The CDR3 has 16 residues. V shed 2 bases, J shed 5 bases, and the junction held 9 bases outside the gene matches. CDR3 coding DNA: TGTGCCAGCAGCTTAACCGGACAGGGGGCGGTCCACGAGCAGTACTTC. This sequence encodes CASSLTGQGAVHEQYF. Full variable domain (remainder filled in from reference TRBV5-4 and TRBJ2-7): ETGVTQSPTHLIKTRGQQVTLRCSSQSGHNTVSWYQQALGQGPQFIFQYYREEENGRGNFPPRFSGLQFPNYSSELNVNALELDDSALYLCASSLTGQGAVHEQYFGPGTRLTVT.

The chain uses TRBV13 and TRBJ2-7; 7 bases map to TRBD1. After removal of 2 bases from V and 6 bases from J, the junction contained 7 bases not matched to a gene. The germline CDR1 and CDR2 sequences are PRHDT and FYEKMQ (reference sequence). The CDR3 extends over 14 amino acids. In nucleotides, the CDR3 is TGTGCCAGCAGCTTAAGGGGGAACAGGGGCGAGCAGTACTTC. Amino acid sequence: CASSLRGNRGEQYF.

A single count supports this clone. The chain links TRBV27 to TRBJ2-1; TRBD2 aligns across 10 bases. This CDR3 is built from 15 residues. CDR1 MNHEY and CDR2 SMNVEV come from the germline V gene (reference sequence). The J segment lost 4 bases and the V segment lost 4 bases, leaving 4 bases of the junction unmatched. In DNA form, the CDR3 reads TGTGCCAGCAGTTCTCAGCGGGAGGGATACAATGAGCAGTTCTTC. Translated, it gives CASSSQREGYNEQFF.

The chain carries TRBV4-1 and TRBJ2-2; 9 bases are a match to TRBD2. This CDR3 spans 15 amino acids. V gave up 1 base and J gave up 10 bases; unmatched junction bases: 7. Germline V CDR1 and CDR2: MGHRA, YSYEKL. The CDR3 loop reads CASSQVGGRVLELFF. The CDR3 nucleotides are TGCGCCAGCAGCCAAGTCGGCGGGAGGGTCCTGGAGCTGTTTTTT.

The chain couples TRBV5-1 to TRBJ2-3; 14 bases are shared with TRBD2. The CDR3 extends over 16 amino acids. Per the germline V gene, CDR1 is SGHRS and CDR2 is YFSETQ. V shed 3 bases and J 5 bases; nucleotides not matched to a gene: 5. CDR3 residues: CASSWGTSGRLDTQYF. DNA of the CDR3: TGCGCCAGCAGCTGGGGGACTAGCGGGAGATTAGATACGCAGTATTTT.

The J gene is TRBJ1-1, the V gene TRBV5-4; tentatively, D is TRBD1 (5 bases). CDR3 length: 12 amino acids. Germline V gene data show CDR1 as SGHNT and CDR2 as YYREEE (reference sequence). Trimming took 3 bases from V and 4 from J, leaving 7 bases between them. The CDR3 loop is CASSSGGTEAFF. The CDR3 DNA reads TGTGCCAGCAGCTCCGGGGGCACTGAAGCTTTCTTT.

The V and J genes are TRBV4-3 and TRBJ2-3; a possible D gene is TRBD2 (6 bases). CDR3 length: 15 residues. V lost 0 bases to trimming and J lost 2 bases, with 9 bases between them. CDR1 LGHNA and CDR2 YSLEER come from the germline V gene. The CDR3 spells CASSQDWRDTDTQYF. The DNA for the CDR3 is TGCGCCAGCAGCCAAGATTGGCGGGACACAGATACGCAGTATTTT.

The rearrangement links TRBV4-1 to TRBJ2-1; the D gene is possibly TRBD1 (5 bases). The CDR3 is 13 amino acids. The ends were cut back, 4 bases at V and 7 bases at J, with 11 bases in the middle. Germline CDR1 is MGHRA and CDR2 is YSYEKL. The CDR3 DNA is TGCGCCAGCAGCCGAGACAGAGGTAATGAGCAGTTCTTC. Protein product: CASSRDRGNEQFF.

This clone was found once. For the CDR3, the DNA is TGCGCCAGCAGCTTGGGACAGATAAATGAAAAACTGTTTTTT. It codes for CASSLGQINEKLFF. The chain uses TRBV5-1 and TRBJ1-4, with D possibly matching TRBD1 (5 bases). The CDR3 spans 14 residues. Germline V gene sequence: CDR1 SGHRS, CDR2 YFSETQ. Trimming pared 0 bases from V and 5 bases from J, leaving 8 bases between.

This chain links TRBV29-1 with TRBJ1-2; a possible D gene is TRBD1 (6 bases). Germline-derived CDR1 and CDR2 are SQVTM and ANQGSEA. The germline V and J ends were trimmed by 3 bases and 6 bases, with 8 bases remaining between them. This CDR3 region has 11 residues. The CDR3 DNA reads as TGCAGCGTTGATGGGGGCGATGGCTACACCTTC. This sequence encodes CSVDGGDGYTF.

This clone was observed once. The genes are TRBV27 and TRBJ2-1; no clear D. Germline V gene sequence: CDR1 MNHEY, CDR2 SMNVEV (reference sequence). The CDR3 has 16 amino acids. V lost 4 bases and J lost 6, with 19 bases in between. The CDR3 nucleotides are TGTGCCAGCAGTTGGCTAAGGGCCGACCCTCGCAATGAGCAGTTCTTC. This sequence encodes CASSWLRADPRNEQFF.

Only a few counts were recorded for this clone. V gene TRBV7-9 combines with J gene TRBJ2-1; D gene unclear. Germline CDR1 and CDR2: SEHNR and FQNEAQ (reference sequence). Trimming removed 5 bases from V and 0 bases from J, with 11 bases in between. The CDR3 loop spans 15 amino acids. This CDR3 reads CASSRARSSYNEQFF. For the CDR3, the DNA is TGTGCCAGCAGCCGTGCACGAAGCTCCTACAATGAGCAGTTCTTC.

The sample holds one count of this clone. The rearrangement links TRBV21-1 to TRBJ2-1; the table gives TRBD2 as D, unverified against the DNA. TRBV21-1 is a pseudogene segment. CDR3 length: 16 amino acids. CDR3 amino acids: CASSHKTSDSYNEQFF. The CDR3 DNA follows: TGTGCCAGCAGCCATAAGACTAGCGACTCCTACAATGAGCAGTTCTTC.

CDR3 sequence: CASSLLAGVVYNEQFF. In DNA form, the CDR3 reads TGTGCCAGCAGCTTACTAGCGGGAGTTGTATACAATGAGCAGTTCTTC. This chain links TRBV7-2 with TRBJ2-1; the match to TRBD2 covers 10 bases. The CDR3 runs 16 residues. Germline V gene sequence: CDR1 SGHTA, CDR2 FQGNSA. Trimming cost V 2 bases and J 4 bases; bases outside gene matches: 5.

This chain uses TRBV28 with TRBJ2-5; weak D call: TRBD2 (6 bases). V was pared by 4 bases and J by 9 bases, with 18 bases between. The CDR3 has 14 amino acids. The germline V gene encodes CDR1 MDHEN and CDR2 SYDVKM. The DNA of the CDR3 is TGTGCCAGCAGTTCCCCTCCAGGCGGCGGGGCCCAGTACTTC. It yields the protein CASSSPPGGGAQYF. The whole variable domain, remainder taken from reference TRBV28 and TRBJ2-5, is DVKVTQSSRYLVKRTGEKVFLECVQDMDHENMFWYRQDPGLGLRLIYFSYDVKMKEKGDIPEGYSVSREKKERFSLILESASTNQTSMYLCASSSPPGGGAQYFGPGTRLLVL.

The table lists this clone with a few counts. The rearrangement uses TRBV12-3 or TRBV12-4 and TRBJ2-7; TRBD2 matches at 10 bases. Trimming at V came to 6 bases and at J to 3 bases, leaving 2 bases not matched to a gene. CDR3 length: 13 amino acids. The DNA for the CDR3 is TGTGCCAGCAGATCTAGCGGGAGCTACGAGCAGTACTTC. Amino acids: CASRSSGSYEQYF.

A note on this clone: This specimen includes other DNA sequences encoding the same CDR3. In nucleotides, the CDR3 is TGCGCCAGCAGCTCAGGAGACGGGTCCTACGAGCAGTACTTC. This sequence encodes CASSSGDGSYEQYF. The rearrangement links TRBV5-1 to TRBJ2-7; D is unresolved. The CDR3 length is 14 residues. Germline lookup yields CDR1 SGHRS and CDR2 YFSETQ. The germline V and J ends were trimmed by 3 bases and 1 base, with 11 bases remaining between them.

The chain is built from TRBV3-1 (or the pseudogene TRBV3-2) and TRBJ1-1; D not resolved. V lost 0 bases to trimming and J lost 5 bases, with 7 bases between them. CDR3 length: 13 amino acids. Germline V gives CDR1 LGHDT, CDR2 YNNKEL (reference sequence). The CDR3 region is CASSQDGITEAFF. The CDR3 DNA follows: TGTGCCAGCAGCCAAGACGGGATTACTGAAGCTTTCTTT.

The V gene is TRBV12-3 or TRBV12-4, the J gene TRBJ2-1; D not certain. There are 12 residues in the CDR3. Trimming took 5 bases from V and 3 from J, leaving 5 bases between them. The CDR3 DNA sequence: TGTGCCAGCAGTCCGCTCTACAATGAGCAGTTCTTC. Translation: CASSPLYNEQFF.

The V and J genes are TRBV9 and TRBJ1-2, with a possible D match to TRBD1 (5 bases). The CDR3 covers 16 residues. Deletions cut 3 bases from V and 1 base from J, with 16 bases between. CDR1 SGDLS and CDR2 YYNGEE come from the germline V gene. The chain's CDR3 is CASSASGTRLNYGYTF. The CDR3 region has the DNA TGTGCCAGCAGCGCCTCCGGGACGAGGCTTAACTATGGCTACACCTTC.

The rearrangement links TRBV15 to TRBJ1-4; 9 bases line up with TRBD1. J lost 7 bases, V lost 3 bases, and 12 bases had no gene match. The CDR3 is 17 amino acids. Germline loops: CDR1 LNHNV, CDR2 YYDKDF (reference sequence). The chain's CDR3 is CATSRGPTGGWGEKLFF. CDR3 sequence (DNA): TGTGCCACCAGCAGGGGACCTACAGGGGGCTGGGGTGAAAAACTGTTTTTT.

The chain is built from TRBV10-1 and TRBJ2-7; TRBD2 matches at 12 bases. Per germline, CDR1 WNHNN and CDR2 SYGVQD (reference sequence). V lost 10 bases and J lost 3; bases outside the gene matches: 16. The CDR3 extends over 17 amino acids. CDR3: CATPLAGGPRGYYEQYF. CDR3 sequence (DNA): TGCGCCACCCCACTAGCGGGAGGTCCAAGGGGATACTACGAGCAGTACTTC.

The V and J genes are TRBV19 and TRBJ2-1; a weak D match, TRBD2 (5 bases). This CDR3 contains 14 residues. Germline CDR1 is LNHDA and CDR2 is SQIVND (reference sequence). V lost 5 bases and J 10 bases, leaving 18 bases between the germline ends. CDR3 coding DNA: TGTGCCAGTAGTTCCTTGCGAGGGAGCCTAGAGCAGTTCTTC. Residues: CASSSLRGSLEQFF.

The chain carries TRBV28 and TRBJ2-7; a weak D match, TRBD2 (7 bases). The CDR3 sequence is 15 residues long. Trimming left V 3 bases short and J 6 bases short, with 18 bases between. Per the germline V gene, CDR1 is MDHEN and CDR2 is SYDVKM. The CDR3 region is CASSLIKGGRAEQYF. The DNA for the CDR3 is TGTGCCAGCAGTTTGATTAAGGGGGGGAGGGCCGAGCAGTACTTC.

The genes are TRBV29-1 and TRBJ2-1; D remains ambiguous. Per the germline V gene, CDR1 is SQVTM and CDR2 is ANQGSEA. This CDR3 contains 11 residues. The germline V and J ends were trimmed by 4 bases and 9 bases, with 10 bases remaining between them. CDR3 residues: CSVVTYAEQFF. CDR3 nucleotide sequence: TGCAGCGTTGTAACTTACGCTGAGCAGTTCTTC.

The J gene is TRBJ1-6, the V gene TRBV28; D call uncertain. With 3 bases removed from V and 10 bases from J, the gap between germline ends came to 19 bases. Per the germline V gene, CDR1 is MDHEN and CDR2 is SYDVKM. This CDR3 has 16 amino acids. The CDR3 reads CASSFFVRAVGSPLHF. The CDR3 nucleotides are TGTGCCAGCAGTTTTTTTGTAAGGGCAGTGGGGTCACCCCTCCACTTT.

The chain recombines TRBV29-1 with TRBJ1-5; D remains unclear. Looked up from germline, CDR1 is SQVTM and CDR2 is ANQGSEA. This CDR3 is 15 amino acids long. The V and J ends lost 6 bases and 9 bases respectively, with 24 bases between them. This CDR3 is CSVVRERADVSPQHF. CDR3 DNA: TGCAGCGTAGTTAGGGAAAGGGCCGATGTATCGCCCCAGCATTTT. The full variable domain, in which reference TRBV29-1 and TRBJ1-5 provide the parts outside the CDR3, is SAVISQKPSRDICQRGTSLTIQCQVDSQVTMMFWYRQQPGQSLTLIATANQGSEATYESGFVIDKFPISRPNLTFSTLTVSNMSPEDSSIYLCSVVRERADVSPQHFGDGTRLSIL.